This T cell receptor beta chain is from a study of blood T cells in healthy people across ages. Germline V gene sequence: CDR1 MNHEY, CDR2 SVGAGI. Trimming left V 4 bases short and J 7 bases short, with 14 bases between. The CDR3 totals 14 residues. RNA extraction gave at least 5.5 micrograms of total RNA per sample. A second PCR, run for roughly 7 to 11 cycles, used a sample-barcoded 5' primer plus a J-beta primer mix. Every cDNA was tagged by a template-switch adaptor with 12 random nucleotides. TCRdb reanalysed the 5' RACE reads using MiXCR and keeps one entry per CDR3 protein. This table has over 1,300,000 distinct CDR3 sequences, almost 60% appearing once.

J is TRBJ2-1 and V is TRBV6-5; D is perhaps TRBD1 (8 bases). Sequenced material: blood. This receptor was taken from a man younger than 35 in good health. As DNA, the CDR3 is TGTGCCAGCAGTTTCACAGGGGGAGGGAATGAGCAGTTCTTC. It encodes CASSFTGGGNEQFF.